This TCR beta chain was sequenced during a study of CD4 T cells in relation to SARS-CoV-2 and coronaviruses. Study as a whole: After around 10 days of antigen culture, PBMC TCR beta CDR3s were sequenced.

Unexposed donor CD4+ T cells date from about 2011-2018, before the COVID-19 pandemic. After nine to ten days of culture, CD4+ T cells were isolated. Cells permitting, SARS-CoV-2 S/N and four cold-coronavirus spikes were tested on unexposed-donor CD4+ T cells. PBMCs were plated at some 2 million per well in IL-2-containing medium. In germline, CDR1 is SNHLY, CDR2 FYNNEI. The CDR3 consists of 16 residues. V shed 4 bases and J shed 3 bases, with 17 bases lying between them. TCRdb's table, derived via immunoSEQ multiplex PCR, lists solely in-frame clones and lacks some. This sample has around 20,000 clones, with 60% to 85% found just once. This clone was seen only once. Its cognate antigen is unknown.

This chain links TRBV2 with TRBJ2-3; D may correspond to TRBD1 or TRBD2 (5 bases each). The sequenced sample consisted of CD4+ T cells from PBMCs, cultured in vitro. The origin of this receptor is a human donor in good health. CDR3 loop: CASSAGGLGWTDTQYF. The CDR3, as DNA: TGTGCCAGCAGTGCTGGGGGTCTGGGGTGGACAGATACGCAGTATTTT.